Presented here are 16 T cell receptor beta chains from one specimen sequenced in a study of immune evolution from preneoplasia to lung adenocarcinoma. The repertoire was sequenced with immunoSEQ multiplex PCR; TCRdb's copy has only in-frame clones and lacks some. The sample consists of 15,000 or so clones, 65% to 90% of them appearing once. The material sequenced was FFPE lung adenocarcinoma in situ tissue. Every receptor here comes from a donor at least 70 years old with lung adenocarcinoma.

This clone has a single count. The chain employs TRBV5-4 and TRBJ2-1; 12 nucleotides match TRBD2. V was clipped by 3 bases and J by 8 bases; unmatched bases: 6. The CDR3 totals 15 residues. Germline-derived CDR1 and CDR2 are SGHNT and YYREEE (reference sequence). The chain's CDR3 is CASSSPSGGADEQFF. The CDR3 DNA reads TGTGCCAGCAGCTCCCCTAGCGGGGGGGCCGATGAGCAGTTCTTC.

The chain is built from TRBV28 and TRBJ1-2; D is unclear. This CDR3 contains 12 residues. The germline V gene has CDR1 MDHEN and CDR2 SYDVKM. V was trimmed by 5 bases and J by 8 bases, leaving 12 bases between them. The CDR3 here is CASSEPSRGYTF. In nucleotides, the CDR3 is TGTGCCAGCAGTGAACCTAGTCGCGGCTACACCTTC.

This chain uses TRBV5-4 with TRBJ2-2, with 12 positions matching TRBD2. Trimming cost V 3 bases and J 6 bases; bases outside gene matches: 6. From germline, CDR1 is SGHNT and CDR2 YYREEE (reference sequence). This CDR3 contains 16 residues. CDR3 sequence reads: CASSSASGRAAGELFF. The CDR3 DNA follows: TGTGCCAGCAGCTCTGCTAGCGGGAGGGCCGCCGGGGAGCTGTTTTTT. Full variable domain (missing parts from reference TRBV5-4 and TRBJ2-2): ETGVTQSPTHLIKTRGQQVTLRCSSQSGHNTVSWYQQALGQGPQFIFQYYREEENGRGNFPPRFSGLQFPNYSSELNVNALELDDSALYLCASSSASGRAAGELFFGEGSRLTVL.

This chain uses TRBV30 with TRBJ1-1; TRBD1 is a possible D gene (6 bases). Germline loops: CDR1 GTSNPN, CDR2 SVGIG (reference sequence). CDR3 length: 14 amino acids. Trimming stripped 5 bases from V and 5 bases from J, with 18 bases between. CDR3 sequence (DNA): TGTGCCTGGGAGGGGGGCAGGGAGGGAACTGAAGCTTTCTTT. Protein product: CAWEGGREGTEAFF. The full variable domain, with the rest looked up from reference TRBV30 and TRBJ1-1, is SQTIHQWPATLVQPVGSPLSLECTVEGTSNPNLYWYRQAAGRGLQLLFYSVGIGQISSEVPQNLSASRPQDRQFILSSKKLLLSDSGFYLCAWEGGREGTEAFFGQGTRLTVV.

The chain combines TRBV5-8 with TRBJ1-5; D unclear. V gave up 3 bases and J gave up 1 base, with 11 bases separating them. In germline, CDR1 is SGHTS, CDR2 YDEGEE. This CDR3 has 15 amino acids. Here the CDR3 DNA reads TGTGCCAGCAGCTGGCGGGGAAGGAGCAATCAGCCCCAGCATTTT. Its translation is CASSWRGRSNQPQHF.

The CDR3 DNA is TGTGCCAGCAGCTTAGCTGCAGGGGCGGAGGATGAAAAACTGTTTTTT. It yields the protein CASSLAAGAEDEKLFF. This chain uses TRBV7-2 with TRBJ1-4; possibly TRBD1 for D (6 bases). Germline values: CDR1 SGHTA, CDR2 FQGNSA. Deletions cut 0 bases from V and 6 bases from J, with 14 bases between. The CDR3 consists of 16 residues.

The chain uses TRBV10-3 and TRBJ1-4; the D gene is possibly TRBD1 (5 bases). Deletions cut 2 bases from V and 5 bases from J, with 9 bases between. CDR3 length: 14 amino acids. Per germline, CDR1 ENHRY and CDR2 SYGVKD. The CDR3 bases are TGTGCCATCAGTGAGGGAGGGGACAATGAAAAACTGTTTTTT. This gives the protein CAISEGGDNEKLFF.

V usage is TRBV19 and J usage is TRBJ1-1; TRBD1 might be the D (5 bases). Germline V gene sequence: CDR1 LNHDA, CDR2 SQIVND (reference sequence). The CDR3 runs 11 residues. Trimming cost V 4 bases and J 7 bases, with 7 bases left between them. The CDR3 loop reads CASSTDSEAFF. CDR3 in DNA: TGTGCCAGTAGTACTGACAGTGAAGCTTTCTTT.

The chain recombines TRBV28 with TRBJ1-5, with TRBD1 matching over 7 bases. Germline V CDR1 and CDR2: MDHEN, SYDVKM. CDR3 length: 15 amino acids. V was clipped by 6 bases and J by 7 bases; unmatched bases: 12. The CDR3 sequence: CASRGGRGKGQPQHF. CDR3 DNA: TGTGCCAGCAGGGGGGGCAGGGGGAAGGGGCAGCCCCAGCATTTT.

V usage is TRBV10-3 and J usage is TRBJ1-1, with unresolved D. Germline V gene lookup returns CDR1 ENHRY and CDR2 SYGVKD. The CDR3 is 15 amino acids. Trimming shortened V by 5 bases and J by 0 bases, and 13 bases separated the two germline ends. The CDR3 sequence: CAISTSTVLNTEAFF. CDR3 nucleotide sequence: TGTGCCATCAGTACCTCGACCGTGCTGAACACTGAAGCTTTCTTT.

The V gene is TRBV7-6, the J gene TRBJ1-1; D is unclear. The V end was cut by 2 bases, the J end by 0 bases, with 13 bases between. There are 16 residues in the CDR3. From germline, CDR1 is SGHVS and CDR2 FNYEAQ. CDR3 residues: CASSLQAGRLNTEAFF. The CDR3 DNA reads as TGTGCCAGCAGCTTACAGGCCGGACGCTTGAACACTGAAGCTTTCTTT.

This clone has only one observation. The chain carries TRBV11-3 and TRBJ2-3, with D unclear. Trimming cost V 5 bases and J 6 bases, with 6 bases left between them. Germline V gene sequence: CDR1 SGHNT, CDR2 YENEEA. CDR3 size: 11 residues. CDR3 nucleotide sequence: TGTGCCAGCAGCACTGGGGATACGCAGTATTTT. This sequence encodes CASSTGDTQYF.

The V gene is TRBV2, the J gene TRBJ1-1, with D perhaps TRBD1 (5 bases). The CDR3 runs 12 residues. Looked up from germline, CDR1 is SNHLY and CDR2 is FYNNEI. The V and J ends lost 5 bases and 5 bases respectively, with 9 bases between them. The CDR3 sequence is CASSQTATEAFF. The CDR3 bases are TGTGCCAGCAGTCAGACAGCAACTGAAGCTTTCTTT. Together with reference TRBV2 and TRBJ1-1, the CDR3 gives the full variable domain: EPEVTQTPSHQVTQMGQEVILRCVPISNHLYFYWYRQILGQKVEFLVSFYNNEISEKSEIFDDQFSVERPDGSNFTLKIRSTKLEDSAMYFCASSQTATEAFFGQGTRLTVV.

This chain uses TRBV5-5 with TRBJ1-2, with D unclear. The CDR3 is 12 residues long. The V end was cut by 1 base, the J end by 4 bases, with 5 bases between. The germline gives CDR1 SGHKS, CDR2 YYEKEE (reference sequence). The CDR3: CASSLFTYGYTF. For the CDR3, the DNA is TGTGCCAGCAGCTTGTTCACCTATGGCTACACCTTC.

The chain joins TRBV5-6 to TRBJ1-2, with TRBD1 matching over 7 bases. The CDR3 contains 13 residues. After removal of 5 bases from V and 7 bases from J, the junction contained 8 bases not matched to a gene. Per the germline V gene, CDR1 is SGHDT and CDR2 is YYEEEE. This chain's CDR3 is CASRPTGFGGYTF. CDR3 coding DNA: TGTGCCAGCAGGCCGACAGGGTTCGGTGGCTACACCTTC.

The chain joins TRBV4-2 to TRBJ1-1, with a weak D call TRBD1 (6 bases). The CDR3 totals 12 residues. Germline V gives CDR1 LGHNA, CDR2 YNFKEQ. With 0 bases removed from V and 10 bases from J, the gap between germline ends came to 9 bases. The CDR3 sequence is CASSQEQGRAFF. Written as DNA, the CDR3 is TGTGCCAGCAGCCAAGAACAGGGTCGAGCTTTCTTT.